The 10 T cell receptor beta chains in this list originate from one sample, sequenced in a study of T cells in Graves' hyperthyroidism and ophthalmopathy. RNA transcripts gave rise to amplified TCR beta CDR3 regions. First-round RT-PCR with HTBI primers amplified the TCR CDR3 region. In TCRdb, the multiplex PCR reads were re-called with MiXCR into one record per CDR3 protein. The sample has around 400,000 distinct CDR3 sequences, around 15% seen once; the top ten hold approximately 19%. What was sequenced was blood. The origin of the receptors is a woman aged 60-75 years with Graves' ophthalmopathy.

This clonotype was counted at least ten times. The CDR3 bases are TGCAGTGCAACTAGCGGGGAGAGCTCCTACGAGCAGTACTTC. Protein: CSATSGESSYEQYF. The chain combines TRBV20-1 with TRBJ2-7; 10 nucleotides line up with TRBD2. This CDR3 has 14 residues. Germline values: CDR1 DFQATT, CDR2 SNEGSKA (reference sequence). The V segment lost 6 bases and the J segment 0 bases; nucleotides outside the gene matches: 5.

This clonotype was recorded many times. This rearrangement joins TRBV5-1 to TRBJ2-3, with 7 bases matching TRBD1. V trimming: 0 bases; J trimming: 4 bases; junction bases outside the gene matches: 5. From germline, CDR1 is SGHRS and CDR2 YFSETQ. The CDR3 consists of 15 residues. The CDR3 DNA reads TGCGCCAGCAGCTTGGACAGGGGACCACCAGATACGCAGTATTTT. It is translated as CASSLDRGPPDTQYF.

This clonotype was detected many times. This rearrangement joins TRBV14 to TRBJ2-3; 11 bases match TRBD2. The ends lost 4 bases at V and 3 bases at J; junction bases unmatched: 6. Per the germline V gene, CDR1 is SGHDN and CDR2 is FVKESK. CDR3 length: 16 amino acids. CDR3 sequence (DNA): TGTGCCAGCAGCCCGGGACTAGCGGTGTATACAGATACGCAGTATTTT. Protein: CASSPGLAVYTDTQYF.

This clonotype was seen only a few times. The chain couples TRBV4-1 to TRBJ2-2; TRBD2 aligns across 14 bases. The CDR3 has 20 residues. The ends lost 1 base at V and 4 bases at J; junction bases unmatched: 11. CDR1 and CDR2 (germline): MGHRA, YSYEKL. CDR3 coding DNA: TGCGCCAGCAGCCAAGGAGCGGGACTAGCGGGAGAAGAAGCCACCGGGGAGCTGTTTTTT. It codes for CASSQGAGLAGEEATGELFF.

The rearrangement links TRBV14 to TRBJ2-5; D might be TRBD2 (6 bases). The germline V gene has CDR1 SGHDN and CDR2 FVKESK. Trimming stripped 3 bases from V and 5 bases from J, with 16 bases between. The CDR3 is 15 amino acids. The CDR3 DNA reads as TGTGCCAGCAGCCATAGGGAGGCCGCGTTCGAGACCCAGTACTTC. Residues: CASSHREAAFETQYF.

The genes are TRBV20-1 and TRBJ2-5; 7 positions match TRBD2. CDR1 is DFQATT, CDR2 SNEGSKA, per germline (reference sequence). Unmatched junction bases numbered 20, after V lost 5 bases and J lost 2 bases. The CDR3 is made up of 18 amino acids. CDR3 amino acids: CSAVPVIYGWGGQETQYF. In nucleotides, the CDR3 is TGCAGTGCTGTCCCGGTGATTTACGGGTGGGGGGGGCAAGAGACCCAGTACTTC.

The chain couples TRBV7-3 to TRBJ2-2; D may be TRBD2 (6 bases). The CDR3 length is 14 residues. The V gene's germline CDR1 is SGHTA and CDR2 FQGTGA. Trimming pared 8 bases from V and 3 bases from J, leaving 13 bases between. The chain's CDR3 is CASGKGGHTGELFF. The CDR3 DNA sequence: TGTGCCAGCGGGAAGGGAGGTCACACCGGGGAGCTGTTTTTT.

This clonotype was counted only a few times. The rearrangement uses TRBV5-4 and TRBJ2-5; D not certain. The germline V gene has CDR1 SGHNT and CDR2 YYREEE (reference sequence). The ends were cut back, 1 base at V and 2 bases at J, with 6 bases in the middle. The CDR3 consists of 13 residues. CDR3 nucleotide sequence: TGTGCCAGCAGCTTGCCAGAGCAAGAGACCCAGTACTTC. Its protein is CASSLPEQETQYF.

This clonotype was counted many times. This chain uses TRBV13 with TRBJ2-1; either TRBD1 or TRBD2 may fit D (5 bases each). Germline assignment: CDR1 PRHDT and CDR2 FYEKMQ (reference sequence). The ends were cut back, 5 bases at V and 0 bases at J, with 11 bases in the middle. The CDR3 extends over 15 amino acids. The CDR3 nucleotides read TGTGCCAGCAGCGCCGGGACCAACTCCTACAATGAGCAGTTCTTC. Residues: CASSAGTNSYNEQFF.

This clonotype was seen repeatedly, ten times or more. This chain joins TRBV7-2 and TRBJ2-7; TRBD2 matches at 9 bases. Germline assignment: CDR1 SGHTA and CDR2 FQGNSA. The V segment lost 0 bases and the J segment 2 bases; nucleotides outside the gene matches: 8. The CDR3 has 17 amino acids. CDR3 protein: CASSLAVLAGSAYEQYF. CDR3 coding DNA: TGTGCCAGCAGCTTAGCAGTTCTAGCGGGGTCTGCCTACGAGCAGTACTTC.